These 23 T cell receptor beta chains were sequenced from one sample in a study of molecular identifiers for immune sequencing clone quantification. Via MiXCR, TCRdb re-called the PCR reads, giving one row per CDR3 protein. The top ten hold 7% to 9% of the sample, which has over 35,000 distinct CDR3 sequences, about 18% seen once. Sequencing used naive CD8+ T cells from blood, with Jurkat cell RNA spiked in. The subset here: FACS-sorted CD8+CD4-CCR7+CD45RA+ naive T cells. These receptors came from a human donor in good health. Some libraries in this study had Jurkat cell RNA spiked in.

V usage is TRBV9 and J usage is TRBJ2-7, with 14 bases aligning to TRBD2. This CDR3 contains 15 residues. Losses at the gene ends were 4 bases for V and 6 bases for J; bases not matched to a gene: 6. Germline CDR1 reads SGDLS; CDR2 reads YYNGEE. The CDR3 DNA sequence: TGTGCCAGCAGCCCCCGGACTAGCGGGGGGACCGAGCAGTACTTC. It codes for CASSPRTSGGTEQYF.

This clonotype was detected ten times or more. This chain connects TRBV7-9 to TRBJ2-1, with D unclear. Trimming took 7 bases from V and 5 from J, leaving 3 bases between them. The CDR3 covers 10 residues. The V gene's germline CDR1 is SEHNR and CDR2 FQNEAQ (reference sequence). The CDR3 bases are TGTGCCAGCACCCACAATGAGCAGTTCTTC. This translates into CASTHNEQFF.

This clonotype has ten or more counts. This chain uses TRBV7-9 with TRBJ2-2; 9 nucleotides agree with TRBD2. Per the germline V gene, CDR1 is SEHNR and CDR2 is FQNEAQ (reference sequence). This CDR3 comprises 16 residues. V gave up 4 bases and J gave up 2 bases; unmatched junction bases: 5. CDR3 nucleotide sequence: TGTGCCAGCAGCTCAAGGGGACTAGCAAACACCGGGGAGCTGTTTTTT. Its protein product is CASSSRGLANTGELFF.

This clonotype was detected many times. V is TRBV9 and J is TRBJ2-3; 7 bases line up with TRBD2. Germline V gives CDR1 SGDLS, CDR2 YYNGEE. V shed 1 base, J shed 0 bases, and the junction held 5 bases outside the gene matches. This CDR3 region has 16 residues. Here the CDR3 reads CASSVTLADSTDTQYF. The DNA for the CDR3 is TGTGCCAGCAGCGTAACCCTAGCGGATAGCACAGATACGCAGTATTTT.

The chain joins TRBV10-3 to TRBJ2-1; TRBD1 agrees at 12 bases. Germline V CDR1 and CDR2: ENHRY, SYGVKD. The ends lost 2 bases at V and 9 bases at J; junction bases unmatched: 8. CDR3 length equals 16 residues. CDR3 residues: CAISEAGTGGFGEQFF. CDR3 sequence (DNA): TGTGCCATCAGTGAGGCCGGGACAGGGGGCTTTGGTGAGCAGTTCTTC.

Ten or more counts support this clonotype. J is TRBJ2-2 and V is TRBV4-3; no firm D call. Trimming stripped 0 bases from V and 2 bases from J, with 7 bases between. Germline lookup yields CDR1 LGHNA and CDR2 YSLEER. CDR3 length equals 15 residues. The CDR3 protein is CASSQEMVNTGELFF. For the CDR3, the DNA is TGCGCCAGCAGCCAAGAAATGGTTAACACCGGGGAGCTGTTTTTT.

This clonotype came up many times. This chain joins TRBV18 and TRBJ2-4, with D perhaps matching TRBD1 (6 bases). The germline V gene encodes CDR1 KGHSH and CDR2 LQKENI. V lost 2 bases and J 6 bases, leaving 8 bases between the germline ends. The CDR3 is 13 amino acids. CDR3 residues: CASSPGGGNIQYF. The CDR3 nucleotides read TGTGCCAGCTCACCAGGGGGCGGAAACATTCAGTACTTC.

Concerning this clonotype itself: A much larger clone differs by one base, so this may be a read error. The chain employs TRBV11-2 and TRBJ2-7; D gene unclear. Looked up from germline, CDR1 is SGHAT and CDR2 is FQNNGV. CDR3 length: 14 residues. As DNA, the CDR3 is TGTGCCGGCAGCTTGTCTGGCAACTCCTACGAGCAGTACTTC. This translates into CAGSLSGNSYEQYF.

This clonotype was seen a handful of times. V and J are TRBV4-2 and TRBJ2-1; a possible D gene is TRBD2 (5 bases). This CDR3 comprises 14 residues. Germline-derived CDR1 and CDR2 are LGHNA and YNFKEQ. Trimming removed 0 bases from V and 9 bases from J, with 12 bases in between. CDR3 amino acids: CASSQDLLGFEQFF. The CDR3 nucleotides read TGTGCCAGCAGCCAAGACTTACTAGGGTTTGAGCAGTTCTTC.

This clonotype was picked up a small number of times. The chain combines TRBV6-5 with TRBJ2-4; TRBD2 agrees at 7 bases. Germline assignment: CDR1 MNHEY and CDR2 SVGAGI. J lost 1 base, V lost 6 bases, and 6 bases had no gene match. The CDR3 contains 15 residues. The CDR3 coding sequence is TGTGCCAGCAGGGGAGGGCCATGGGCCAAAAACATTCAGTACTTC. Amino acid sequence: CASRGGPWAKNIQYF.

The rearrangement joins TRBV28 to TRBJ2-1; D gene uncertain. The CDR3 runs to 14 residues. Germline CDR1 reads MDHEN; CDR2 reads SYDVKM. Trimming removed 3 bases from V and 6 bases from J, with 12 bases in between. The CDR3 DNA reads as TGTGCCAGCAGTTTCCCTGGGGTCGGCAATGAGCAGTTCTTC. Its protein is CASSFPGVGNEQFF.

This clonotype was counted ten times or more. The chain joins TRBV13 to TRBJ2-3; D perhaps matches TRBD1 (6 bases). CDR3 length equals 15 residues. Germline V lookup: CDR1 PRHDT, CDR2 FYEKMQ (reference sequence). Trimming stripped 2 bases from V and 4 bases from J, with 13 bases between. The CDR3 nucleotides are TGTGCCAGCAGCTTATATTTACAGGGCCCAGATACGCAGTATTTT. This sequence encodes CASSLYLQGPDTQYF.

As for this clonotype: This may stem from a read error, because a much larger clone lies one nucleotide away. The V gene is TRBV15, the J gene TRBJ2-7; no reliable D call. Germline loops: CDR1 LNHNV, CDR2 YYDKDF (reference sequence). The germline V and J ends were trimmed by 6 bases and 3 bases, with 9 bases remaining between them. CDR3 length: 12 residues. CDR3 sequence: CATSQASYEQYF. CDR3 sequence (DNA): TGTGCCACCAGTCAGGCGAGCTACGAGCAGTACTTC. Full variable domain (remainder filled in from reference TRBV15 and TRBJ2-7): DAMVIQNPRYQVTQFGKPVTLSCSQTLNHNVMYWYQQKSSQAPKLLFHYYDKDFNNEADTPDNFQSRRPNTSFCFLDIRSPGLGDTAMYLCATSQASYEQYFGPGTRLTVT.

This clonotype was seen repeatedly, ten times or more. This chain uses TRBV24-1 with TRBJ2-2, with a possible D match to TRBD1 (6 bases). CDR1 KGHDR and CDR2 SFDVKD come from the germline V gene. The CDR3 length is 15 residues. V was cut by 4 bases and J by 5 bases, with 13 bases left in between. The CDR3 DNA sequence: TGTGCCACCAGTGACTATCCGACAGGTACCGGGGAGCTGTTTTTT. Translation gives CATSDYPTGTGELFF.

As to this clonotype: A much larger clone lies one base from this, so it may be a read error. The gene calls are TRBV4-2 and TRBJ1-1; D unresolved. Germline V gene data show CDR1 as LGHNA and CDR2 as YNFKEQ. The length of the CDR3 is 14 residues. For the CDR3, the DNA is TGTGCCAGCAGCCAAAATCTATTGAACGCTGAAGCTTTCTTT. Translation gives CASSQNLLNAEAFF.

This clonotype showed up many times. The rearrangement links TRBV4-3 to TRBJ2-7; D ambiguous. The CDR3 sequence is 14 residues long. The V end lost 1 base, the J end lost 3 bases, and 10 bases lay between the germline ends. Germline V gene data show CDR1 as LGHNA and CDR2 as YSLEER. In DNA, the CDR3 is TGCGCCAGCAGCCAAGGAGAAGGCAGCTACGAGCAGTACTTC. This gives the protein CASSQGEGSYEQYF.

The CDR3 bases are TGTGCCAGCAGGTCAGCACAATCAAACACTGAAGCTTTCTTT. Translated, it gives CASRSAQSNTEAFF. The chain has TRBV7-9 and TRBJ1-1; D is ambiguous. Germline V CDR1 and CDR2: SEHNR, FQNEAQ (reference sequence). The ends were cut back, 6 bases at V and 2 bases at J, with 13 bases in the middle. The CDR3 is 14 amino acids. Looking up the rest from reference TRBV7-9 and TRBJ1-1 gives the full variable domain: DTGVSQNPRHKITKRGQNVTFRCDPISEHNRLYWYRQTLGQGPEFLTYFQNEAQLEKSRLLSDRFSAERPKGSFSTLEIQRTEQGDSAMYLCASRSAQSNTEAFFGQGTRLTVV.

This clonotype was observed many times. DNA of the CDR3: TGTGCCAGCAGCCCGGGGACTAGCGCTGCCTGGGATACGCAGTATTTT. This encodes CASSPGTSAAWDTQYF. This sequence joins TRBV7-8 and TRBJ2-3, with 10 nucleotides matching TRBD2. This CDR3 is 16 amino acids long. The germline CDR1 and CDR2 sequences are SGHVS and FQNEAQ. Trimming at V came to 5 bases and at J to 6 bases, leaving 11 bases not matched to a gene.

The sample holds many counts of this clonotype. V and J are TRBV9 and TRBJ2-7; D gene uncertain. Trimming shortened V by 0 bases and J by 1 base, and 8 bases separated the two germline ends. The CDR3 contains 14 residues. Germline CDR1 reads SGDLS; CDR2 reads YYNGEE. Here the CDR3 DNA reads TGTGCCAGCAGCGTAGACTGGGTGTCCTACGAGCAGTACTTC. Encoded protein: CASSVDWVSYEQYF.

The V gene is TRBV19, the J gene TRBJ2-7; no definite D call. The CDR3 runs to 15 residues. Trimming cost V 6 bases and J 0 bases, with 15 bases left between them. CDR1 LNHDA and CDR2 SQIVND come from the germline V gene (reference sequence). CDR3 protein: CASRPSGEISYEQYF. CDR3 DNA: TGTGCCAGTAGACCCAGTGGGGAAATCTCCTACGAGCAGTACTTC.

The table lists this clonotype with many counts. DNA of the CDR3: TGCGCCAGCAGCCAAGATCGGACCGCCCTCTACGAGCAGTACTTC. It is translated as CASSQDRTALYEQYF. The V gene is TRBV4-3, the J gene TRBJ2-7, with unresolved D. This CDR3 spans 15 amino acids. The ends were cut back, 0 bases at V and 3 bases at J, with 12 bases in the middle. Germline CDR1 and CDR2: LGHNA and YSLEER.

Comment on this clonotype: Given a much more abundant clone one base away, this may be a read error. V usage is TRBV28 and J usage is TRBJ1-2; D gene unclear. This CDR3 has 13 residues. The germline V gene encodes CDR1 MDHEN and CDR2 SYDVKM. This CDR3 reads CASSPPGGRGYIF. DNA for the CDR3: TGTGCCAGCAGTCCCCCGGGAGGCCGAGGCTACATCTTC.

This clonotype came up many times. The J gene is TRBJ2-1, the V gene TRBV7-9; D not certain. V lost 8 bases and J 1 base, leaving 9 bases between the germline ends. The germline CDR1 and CDR2 sequences are SEHNR and FQNEAQ (reference sequence). CDR3 length equals 13 residues. The chain's CDR3 is CASPPASYNEQFF. The CDR3 DNA is TGTGCCAGCCCCCCCGCTTCCTACAATGAGCAGTTCTTC.